This passage covers 23 T cell receptor beta chains from one sample sequenced in a study of blood T cell repertoires in COVID-19 (dated by TCRdb to the early 2020s). Libraries were built with the immunoSEQ multiplex PCR assay. TCRdb mirrors the immuneACCESS table, restricted to in-frame sequences. Some clones are absent from its copies; in checked studies, under half trace to an unresolved V gene, and the reason for the others is unknown. In all, the sample holds some 95,000 clones, and about 80% of those were seen once. The ten largest clones add up to roughly 7.3% of the sample. The sequenced sample consisted of peripheral blood. These receptors all stem from a man in his 70s with acute or convalescent COVID-19.

The chain is built from TRBV29-1 and TRBJ2-7; D unclear. The CDR3 spans 13 residues. V was cut by 4 bases and J by 3 bases, with 13 bases left in between. In germline, CDR1 is SQVTM, CDR2 ANQGSEA. The CDR3 coding sequence is TGCAGCGTTGTAGACGTTCTTCGCTACGAGCAGTACTTC. Protein: CSVVDVLRYEQYF.

The rearrangement links TRBV5-6 to TRBJ2-7; TRBD1 matches 8 bases. V was pared by 4 bases and J by 2 bases, with 11 bases of the junction left unmatched. The CDR3 covers 16 residues. Germline CDR1 and CDR2: SGHDT and YYEEEE. Here the CDR3 DNA reads TGTGCCAGCAGCCCCACACGGGGGACAGGAACCTACGAGCAGTACTTC. The encoded protein is CASSPTRGTGTYEQYF. Full variable domain (remainder filled in from reference TRBV5-6 and TRBJ2-7): DAGVTQSPTHLIKTRGQQVTLRCSPKSGHDTVSWYQQALGQGPQFIFQYYEEEERQRGNFPDRFSGHQFPNYSSELNVNALLLGDSALYLCASSPTRGTGTYEQYFGPGTRLTVT.

The CDR3 spells CASSLVPGQATNEKLFF. The CDR3 DNA is TGTGCCAGCAGCTTAGTCCCGGGACAGGCAACTAATGAAAAACTGTTTTTT. The chain links TRBV7-2 to TRBJ1-4; 8 nucleotides align to TRBD1. Germline loops: CDR1 SGHTA, CDR2 FQGNSA. Trimming removed 1 base from V and 0 bases from J; junction bases left unmatched: 4. The CDR3 has 17 amino acids.

The genes are TRBV27 and TRBJ1-2, with TRBD1 matching over 9 bases. The J segment lost 4 bases and the V segment lost 5 bases, leaving 8 bases of the junction unmatched. This CDR3 contains 15 residues. Looked up from germline, CDR1 is MNHEY and CDR2 is SMNVEV (reference sequence). The CDR3 is CASSGLQGARYGYTF. CDR3 bases: TGTGCCAGCAGTGGATTACAGGGGGCGCGCTATGGCTACACCTTC.

This clone was seen a few times. V and J are TRBV4-1 and TRBJ1-6, with 9 bases that match TRBD1. This CDR3 has 17 amino acids. The germline gives CDR1 MGHRA, CDR2 YSYEKL. After removal of 3 bases from V and 9 bases from J, the junction contained 12 bases not matched to a gene. The CDR3 is CASSHLAGQGLGSPLHF. As DNA, the CDR3 is TGCGCCAGCAGCCACCTTGCGGGACAGGGATTAGGTTCACCCCTCCACTTT.

This chain uses TRBV2 with TRBJ1-1; D gene ambiguous. The germline V gene encodes CDR1 SNHLY and CDR2 FYNNEI. The CDR3 sequence is 13 residues long. V gave up 0 bases and J gave up 6 bases, with 8 bases separating them. The CDR3 DNA follows: TGTGCCAGCAGTGAAGCACGGGTCCCTGAAGCTTTCTTT. This gives the protein CASSEARVPEAFF.

The chain is built from TRBV28 and TRBJ2-7; 10 nucleotides line up with TRBD1. Germline CDR1 is MDHEN and CDR2 is SYDVKM. This CDR3 spans 15 amino acids. After removal of 5 bases from V and 2 bases from J, the junction contained 6 bases not matched to a gene. CDR3 region: CASSPGTGATYEQYV. The DNA of the CDR3 is TGTGCCAGCAGTCCCGGGACAGGGGCGACCTACGAGCAGTACGTC.

The V call is TRBV9, the J call TRBJ2-4; TRBD1 might be the D (6 bases). The V end lost 0 bases, the J end lost 8 bases, and 12 bases lay between the germline ends. The germline gives CDR1 SGDLS, CDR2 YYNGEE. This CDR3 is 14 amino acids long. CDR3 sequence: CASSVGAGVDIQYF. CDR3 sequence (DNA): TGTGCCAGCAGCGTAGGGGCAGGGGTAGACATTCAGTACTTC.

The chain employs TRBV12-3 or TRBV12-4 and TRBJ1-1; D is undetermined. Trimming stripped 4 bases from V and 2 bases from J, with 8 bases between. The CDR3 sequence is 13 residues long. Written as DNA, the CDR3 is TGTGCCAGCAGTTCCACCTACAACACTGAAGCTTTCTTT. Protein: CASSSTYNTEAFF.

This clone was counted many times. The CDR3 region has the DNA TGTGCCAGTAGCCCTACGACAGGGAATGGCTACACCTTC. It specifies CASSPTTGNGYTF. V usage is TRBV19 and J usage is TRBJ1-2, with 7 bases fitting TRBD1. Germline loops: CDR1 LNHDA, CDR2 SQIVND (reference sequence). The CDR3 length is 13 residues. V lost 6 bases, J lost 6 bases, and 7 bases stayed unmatched.

This clone was counted a few times. The V and J genes are TRBV5-3 and TRBJ2-3; possibly TRBD2 for D (5 bases). TRBV5-3 is flagged as an ORF with uncertain function. V was cut by 2 bases and J by 3 bases, with 10 bases left in between. CDR3 length equals 14 residues. CDR3 in amino acids: CARSFGEGTDTQYF. The CDR3 nucleotides read TGTGCCAGAAGCTTCGGTGAGGGAACAGATACGCAGTATTTT.

This chain connects TRBV6-5 to TRBJ1-1; D is unresolved. CDR1 and CDR2 from the germline V gene are MNHEY and SVGAGI. The CDR3 runs 13 residues. The V gene lost 0 bases and the J gene lost 3 bases, with 5 bases spanning the gap. Here the CDR3 reads CASSYSGHTEAFF. CDR3 in DNA: TGTGCCAGCAGTTACTCTGGGCACACTGAAGCTTTCTTT.

A few counts support this clone. This sequence joins TRBV5-6 and TRBJ2-2; the D gene is possibly TRBD2 (6 bases). CDR1 SGHDT and CDR2 YYEEEE come from the germline V gene. V gave up 6 bases and J gave up 2 bases, with 14 bases separating them. The CDR3 runs to 15 residues. The CDR3: CASNNRDSNTGELFF. The CDR3 DNA reads TGTGCCAGCAACAACCGGGACTCAAACACCGGGGAGCTGTTTTTT.

J is TRBJ1-5 and V is TRBV19; D possibly corresponds to TRBD1 (5 bases). Trimming stripped 5 bases from V and 5 bases from J, with 16 bases between. This CDR3 region has 15 residues. Germline values: CDR1 LNHDA, CDR2 SQIVND (reference sequence). DNA of the CDR3: TGTGCCAGTAGTCACAGGACACCCTACGATCAGCCCCAGCATTTT. This sequence encodes CASSHRTPYDQPQHF. Full variable domain (rest looked up from reference TRBV19 and TRBJ1-5): DGGITQSPKYLFRKEGQNVTLSCEQNLNHDAMYWYRQDPGQGLRLIYYSQIVNDFQKGDIAEGYSVSREKKESFPLTVTSAQKNPTAFYLCASSHRTPYDQPQHFGDGTRLSIL.

The rearrangement links TRBV5-4 to TRBJ2-3; D is unclear. The length of the CDR3 is 11 residues. V was trimmed by 4 bases and J by 3 bases, leaving 3 bases between them. From germline, CDR1 is SGHNT and CDR2 YYREEE (reference sequence). The CDR3 sequence: CASSHTDTQYF. For the CDR3, the DNA is TGTGCCAGCAGCCATACAGATACGCAGTATTTT.

The chain employs TRBV5-1 and TRBJ1-1, with a weak D call TRBD1 (5 bases). Germline V gene sequence: CDR1 SGHRS, CDR2 YFSETQ. The CDR3 has 13 residues. V lost 4 bases, J lost 2 bases, and 9 bases lay in between. The CDR3 DNA reads as TGCGCCAGCAGCGACAGTCCCAACACTGAAGCTTTCTTT. Protein sequence: CASSDSPNTEAFF. Complete variable domain (other parts from reference TRBV5-1 and TRBJ1-1): KAGVTQTPRYLIKTRGQQVTLSCSPISGHRSVSWYQQTPGQGLQFLFEYFSETQRNKGNFPGRFSGRQFSNSRSEMNVSTLELGDSALYLCASSDSPNTEAFFGQGTRLTVV.

This rearrangement joins TRBV2 to TRBJ1-2; TRBD1 might be the D (6 bases). The CDR3 sequence is 12 residues long. V dropped 4 bases and J dropped 7 bases, with 10 bases sitting between them. Germline loops: CDR1 SNHLY, CDR2 FYNNEI. The CDR3 reads CASSGQAPGYTF. CDR3 DNA: TGTGCCAGCAGTGGACAGGCTCCTGGCTACACCTTC. The full variable domain, in which reference TRBV2 and TRBJ1-2 provide the parts outside the CDR3, is EPEVTQTPSHQVTQMGQEVILRCVPISNHLYFYWYRQILGQKVEFLVSFYNNEISEKSEIFDDQFSVERPDGSNFTLKIRSTKLEDSAMYFCASSGQAPGYTFGSGTRLTVV.

The CDR3 protein is CASSTGTGGYNEQFF. For the CDR3, the DNA is TGTGCCAGCAGCACCGGGACAGGGGGATACAATGAGCAGTTCTTC. This chain connects TRBV11-3 to TRBJ2-1, with 11 bases lining up with TRBD1. With 5 bases clipped from V and 4 bases from J, the junction kept 4 bases outside the gene matches. CDR1 and CDR2 from the germline V gene are SGHNT and YENEEA. This CDR3 is built from 15 residues.

The genes are TRBV2 and TRBJ2-3, with 9 bases that match TRBD1. Germline trimming cut 6 bases from V and 0 bases from J; bases unmatched to any gene: 4. Per the germline V gene, CDR1 is SNHLY and CDR2 is FYNNEI. CDR3 length equals 15 residues. The CDR3 nucleotides read TGTGCCAGCAGAGGGACAGGGCAAAGCACAGATACGCAGTATTTT. Translating gives CASRGTGQSTDTQYF. Full variable domain (rest looked up from reference TRBV2 and TRBJ2-3): EPEVTQTPSHQVTQMGQEVILRCVPISNHLYFYWYRQILGQKVEFLVSFYNNEISEKSEIFDDQFSVERPDGSNFTLKIRSTKLEDSAMYFCASRGTGQSTDTQYFGPGTRLTVL.

The V call is TRBV27, the J call TRBJ1-2; D is ambiguous. Germline CDR1 and CDR2: MNHEY and SMNVEV (reference sequence). Trimming shortened V by 3 bases and J by 8 bases, and 13 bases separated the two germline ends. This CDR3 has 13 amino acids. Here the CDR3 reads CASSFGQDLGYTF. CDR3 nucleotides: TGTGCCAGCAGTTTTGGGCAGGATCTAGGCTACACCTTC.

The V gene is TRBV2, the J gene TRBJ2-5; TRBD2 matches 7 bases. The CDR3 length is 14 residues. The germline gives CDR1 SNHLY, CDR2 FYNNEI. V lost 4 bases and J lost 4; bases outside the gene matches: 6. The CDR3 is CASSGGASGETQYF. The CDR3 DNA is TGTGCCAGCAGTGGAGGAGCTAGCGGAGAGACCCAGTACTTC.

This clone was recorded only once. The chain combines TRBV7-2 with TRBJ1-1; D is unresolved. The CDR3 extends over 13 amino acids. Trimming shortened V by 5 bases and J by 2 bases, and 9 bases separated the two germline ends. CDR1 and CDR2 (germline): SGHTA, FQGNSA. The CDR3 spells CASSVTANTEAFF. CDR3 bases: TGTGCCAGCAGCGTAACAGCCAACACTGAAGCTTTCTTT.

The rearrangement uses TRBV7-2 and TRBJ1-1; 7 positions agree with TRBD1. V trimming: 5 bases; J trimming: 10 bases; junction bases outside the gene matches: 13. The CDR3 has 14 residues. Germline CDR1 SGHTA, CDR2 FQGNSA. The CDR3 nucleotides read TGTGCCAGCAGCAGTTTGGGTCGACAGGGACGAGCTTTCTTT. This codes for CASSSLGRQGRAFF.